A single sample is the source of the 22 T cell receptor beta chains below, sequenced in a study of sequential checkpoint blockade in melanoma. Here immunoSEQ multiplex PCR was the method, and the copy in TCRdb shows in-frame clones only, minus some. The sample has 20,000 to 25,000 clones, approximately 71% seen once. Noted treatment: randomized to nivolumab then ipilimumab (arm A) or the reverse (arm B). The sequencing used CD8+ T cells sorted from blood (inferred from file names), collected from a patient given nivolumab and ipilimumab in sequence. These receptors originate from a human donor with melanoma.

CDR3 in DNA: TGTGCCAGCAGCTTGGGTGAGGGATACAATGAGCAGTTCTTC. This gives the protein CASSLGEGYNEQFF. The chain is built from TRBV5-4 and TRBJ2-1; D may be TRBD2 (5 bases). Trimming took 0 bases from V and 4 from J, leaving 8 bases between them. CDR1 and CDR2 from the germline V gene are SGHNT and YYREEE (reference sequence). CDR3 length: 14 amino acids.

The chain employs TRBV4-2 and TRBJ2-7; D unclear. V was cut by 0 bases and J by 0 bases, with 9 bases left in between. The CDR3 length is 15 residues. Looked up from germline, CDR1 is LGHNA and CDR2 is YNFKEQ. CDR3 in amino acids: CASSQDRFPSYEQYF. DNA of the CDR3: TGTGCCAGCAGCCAAGACCGGTTCCCCTCCTACGAGCAGTACTTC.

The genes are TRBV7-9 and TRBJ2-3, with D possibly being TRBD2 (5 bases). The CDR3 is made up of 18 amino acids. The V gene lost 0 bases and the J gene lost 4 bases, with 20 bases spanning the gap. The germline V gene encodes CDR1 SEHNR and CDR2 FQNEAQ (reference sequence). The chain's CDR3 is CASSLAAVGVVWADTQYF. CDR3 sequence (DNA): TGTGCCAGCAGCTTAGCAGCGGTCGGGGTGGTTTGGGCAGATACGCAGTATTTT. Full variable domain (rest looked up from reference TRBV7-9 and TRBJ2-3): DTGVSQNPRHKITKRGQNVTFRCDPISEHNRLYWYRQTLGQGPEFLTYFQNEAQLEKSRLLSDRFSAERPKGSFSTLEIQRTEQGDSAMYLCASSLAAVGVVWADTQYFGPGTRLTVL.

The chain uses TRBV7-9 and TRBJ2-1; 9 bases agree with TRBD2. The junction had 16 bases not matched to a gene; V was cut back by 3 bases and J by 7 bases. The CDR3 has 18 residues. Germline-derived CDR1 and CDR2 are SEHNR and FQNEAQ (reference sequence). The CDR3 loop reads CASSFGASGVGGMNEQFF. In nucleotides, the CDR3 is TGTGCCAGCAGCTTCGGGGCTAGCGGGGTAGGCGGGATGAATGAGCAGTTCTTC.

A few counts support this clone. The chain has TRBV12-5 and TRBJ2-1; no reliable D call. Between the trimmed V and J ends, which lost 1 base and 15 bases, there was a span of 10 bases. Germline lookup yields CDR1 LGHNT and CDR2 FRNRAP. The CDR3 runs 11 residues. The chain's CDR3 is CASGLGAFRFF. The CDR3 region has the DNA TGTGCTAGTGGTTTGGGGGCTTTTCGGTTCTTC. The entire variable domain, with the rest obtained from reference TRBV12-5 and TRBJ2-1, is as follows: DARVTQTPRHKVTEMGQEVTMRCQPILGHNTVFWYRQTMMQGLELLAYFRNRAPLDDSGMPKDRFSAEMPDATLATLKIQPSEPRDSAVYFCASGLGAFRFFGPGTRLTVL.

This clone was observed a handful of times. The V gene is TRBV6-5, the J gene TRBJ2-7; possibly TRBD2 for D (5 bases). This CDR3 is 15 amino acids long. CDR1 and CDR2 from the germline V gene are MNHEY and SVGAGI. V was trimmed by 7 bases and J by 0 bases, leaving 16 bases between them. CDR3 coding DNA: TGTGCCAGCACTGATAGGACTTCCAGCTCCTACGAGCAGTACTTC. Translated, it gives CASTDRTSSSYEQYF.

The chain joins TRBV19 to TRBJ2-5; 13 bases are a match to TRBD2. The CDR3 covers 16 residues. With 5 bases clipped from V and 5 bases from J, the junction kept 8 bases outside the gene matches. Germline V gives CDR1 LNHDA, CDR2 SQIVND (reference sequence). The CDR3 nucleotides are TGTGCCAGTAGTTCAACTAGCGGGGGGGCGGGGGAGACCCAGTACTTC. Its protein is CASSSTSGGAGETQYF.

The CDR3 protein is CAGQLAGGQNEQFF. Written as DNA, the CDR3 is TGTGCCGGACAACTAGCGGGGGGCCAGAATGAGCAGTTCTTC. The rearrangement joins TRBV2 to TRBJ2-1; TRBD2 aligns across 12 bases. CDR1 SNHLY and CDR2 FYNNEI come from the germline V gene. J was trimmed by 7 bases and V by 11 bases; bases with no gene match: 9. The CDR3 covers 14 residues.

CDR3 amino acids: CASSEGLAVYQETQYF. The CDR3 DNA is TGCGCCAGCAGCGAGGGACTAGCGGTGTACCAAGAGACCCAGTACTTC. The chain couples TRBV4-3 to TRBJ2-5; 11 bases are shared with TRBD2. The CDR3 loop spans 16 amino acids. Looked up from germline, CDR1 is LGHNA and CDR2 is YSLEER. J gave up 0 bases and V 5 bases, and 5 bases lay outside the gene matches.

In this sample, this clone turned up a few times. The V gene is TRBV19, the J gene TRBJ1-2, with no clear D. Germline CDR1 LNHDA, CDR2 SQIVND (reference sequence). The CDR3 runs to 15 residues. Trimming removed 5 bases from V and 4 bases from J, with 17 bases in between. CDR3 DNA sequence: TGTGCCAGTAGTCTACGCCTGGACGGGGTCTATGGCTACACCTTC. Translating it yields CASSLRLDGVYGYTF.

The chain recombines TRBV25-1 with TRBJ1-2; a possible D gene is TRBD1 (5 bases). CDR3 length equals 12 residues. The germline gives CDR1 MGHDK, CDR2 SYGVNS. The V and J ends lost 7 bases and 2 bases respectively, with 8 bases between them. Here the CDR3 reads CASTGPNYGYTF. The CDR3 DNA follows: TGTGCCAGCACAGGGCCGAACTATGGCTACACCTTC.

The V and J genes are TRBV6-4 and TRBJ1-5; possibly TRBD1 for D (5 bases). Deletions cut 4 bases from V and 1 base from J, with 11 bases between. This CDR3 comprises 15 residues. Germline V gene lookup returns CDR1 MRHNA and CDR2 SNTAGT. CDR3 sequence: CASSARAESNQPQHF. CDR3 nucleotides: TGTGCCAGCAGTGCCAGGGCTGAAAGCAATCAGCCCCAGCATTTT.

This chain joins TRBV5-6 and TRBJ2-1; maybe TRBD1 (6 bases). The CDR3 spans 14 residues. Germline V CDR1 and CDR2: SGHDT, YYEEEE. The germline V and J ends were trimmed by 3 bases and 9 bases, with 16 bases remaining between them. CDR3 sequence (DNA): TGTGCCAGCAGCTGGGGGCCGGATCCTAGTGAGCAGTTCTTC. It yields the protein CASSWGPDPSEQFF.

This clone came up once. The V and J genes are TRBV7-3 and TRBJ2-3; TRBD1 matches 7 bases. V shed 5 bases, J shed 0 bases, and the junction held 17 bases outside the gene matches. This CDR3 spans 19 amino acids. Germline assignment: CDR1 SGHTA and CDR2 FQGTGA. The CDR3 bases are TGTGCCAGCAGCCCCCTCCCGGGACAGCTAGGCTTTAGCACAGATACGCAGTATTTT. Its translation is CASSPLPGQLGFSTDTQYF.

This rearrangement joins TRBV19 to TRBJ1-5; D is uncertain. Germline V lookup: CDR1 LNHDA, CDR2 SQIVND (reference sequence). The CDR3 sequence is 14 residues long. V shed 1 base and J shed 6 bases, with 10 bases lying between them. The CDR3 bases are TGTGCCAGTAGTATAGCAGGCCTTGGTCAGCCCCAGCATTTT. It codes for CASSIAGLGQPQHF.

The chain uses TRBV10-2 and TRBJ2-7, with 14 bases fitting TRBD2. The V gene's germline CDR1 is WSHSY and CDR2 SAAADI. This CDR3 spans 17 amino acids. With 2 bases clipped from V and 3 bases from J, the junction kept 6 bases outside the gene matches. CDR3 DNA: TGCGCCAGCAGTGAGGTGGGACTAGCGGGGGCCCACTACGAGCAGTACGTC. It codes for CASSEVGLAGAHYEQYV.

V is TRBV5-1 and J is TRBJ2-3, with 8 bases aligning to TRBD1. The CDR3 length is 15 residues. Germline CDR1 SGHRS, CDR2 YFSETQ. Trimming took 6 bases from V and 3 from J; bases not matched to a gene: 9. CDR3 in amino acids: CASKFGTGGTDTQYF. The DNA for the CDR3 is TGCGCCAGCAAGTTCGGCACAGGGGGAACAGATACGCAGTATTTT.

The chain uses TRBV27 and TRBJ1-1; D is uncertain. The CDR3 spans 16 residues. Germline CDR1 and CDR2: MNHEY and SMNVEV (reference sequence). The V end was cut by 4 bases, the J end by 1 base, with 16 bases between. The CDR3 loop reads CASSSQVPVSNTEAFF. DNA for the CDR3: TGTGCCAGCAGTTCCCAGGTCCCAGTCTCGAACACTGAAGCTTTCTTT.

The CDR3 protein is CASSESGGSTDTQYF. The CDR3 nucleotides are TGTGCCAGCAGCGAATCGGGGGGTAGCACAGATACGCAGTATTTT. V gene TRBV6-4 combines with J gene TRBJ2-3; 7 nucleotides agree with TRBD2. The CDR3 runs to 15 residues. Germline lookup yields CDR1 MRHNA and CDR2 SNTAGT. Germline trimming cut 6 bases from V and 0 bases from J; bases unmatched to any gene: 6.

The chain carries TRBV7-9 and TRBJ1-2; 8 bases match TRBD1. The CDR3 covers 15 residues. Per the germline V gene, CDR1 is SEHNR and CDR2 is FQNEAQ (reference sequence). With V trimmed by 4 bases and J by 6 bases, 10 bases remained unmatched. CDR3: CASSSGQGARDGYTF. The CDR3 region has the DNA TGTGCCAGCAGCTCAGGGCAGGGGGCTAGGGATGGCTACACCTTC.

The gene calls are TRBV5-6 and TRBJ1-2; possibly TRBD1 for D (5 bases). This CDR3 contains 14 residues. Between the trimmed V and J ends, which lost 2 bases and 8 bases, there was a span of 16 bases. Germline CDR1 and CDR2: SGHDT and YYEEEE. The CDR3 DNA reads TGTGCCAGCAGCTTTGCGGTCCGGGGGTCGGGCTACACCTTC. Its protein product is CASSFAVRGSGYTF.

The V gene is TRBV4-2, the J gene TRBJ2-1; TRBD2 might be the D (5 bases). This CDR3 has 18 amino acids. With 0 bases removed from V and 0 bases from J, the gap between germline ends came to 15 bases. From germline, CDR1 is LGHNA and CDR2 YNFKEQ. The CDR3, as DNA: TGTGCCAGCAGCCAAGACCGCACTAGTCTCGGCTCCTACAATGAGCAGTTCTTC. Translated: CASSQDRTSLGSYNEQFF.